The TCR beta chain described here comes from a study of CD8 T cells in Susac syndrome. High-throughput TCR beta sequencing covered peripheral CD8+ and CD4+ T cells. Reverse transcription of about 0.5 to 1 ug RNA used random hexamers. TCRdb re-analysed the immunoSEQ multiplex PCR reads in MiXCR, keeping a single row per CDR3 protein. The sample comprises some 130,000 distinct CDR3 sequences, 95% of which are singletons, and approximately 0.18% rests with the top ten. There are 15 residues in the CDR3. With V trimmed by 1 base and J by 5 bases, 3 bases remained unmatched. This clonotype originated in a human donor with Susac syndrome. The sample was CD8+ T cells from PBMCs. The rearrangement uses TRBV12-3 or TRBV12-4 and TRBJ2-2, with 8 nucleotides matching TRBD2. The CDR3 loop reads CASSLDPGGTGELFF. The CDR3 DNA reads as TGTGCCAGCAGTTTAGATCCGGGAGGGACCGGGGAGCTGTTTTTT.